These 26 T cell receptor beta chains were sequenced from one sample in a study of early T cells in non-severe SARS-CoV-2 infection. TCRdb reanalysed the 5' RACE reads using MiXCR and keeps one entry per CDR3 protein. The sample consists of fewer than 35,000 distinct CDR3 sequences, about 5% of them appearing once. Sequenced sample: whole blood. The receptors stem from an adult who was a healthcare worker with PCR-confirmed SARS-CoV-2 infection or an uninfected control (not recorded which).

This clonotype showed up many times. This rearrangement joins TRBV29-1 to TRBJ2-3, with D perhaps TRBD1 (6 bases). From germline, CDR1 is SQVTM and CDR2 ANQGSEA. The CDR3 covers 13 residues. The germline V and J ends were trimmed by 6 bases and 2 bases, with 12 bases remaining between them. CDR3 coding DNA: TGCAGCGTGAAAGGGACAAACACAGATACGCAGTATTTT. This translates into CSVKGTNTDTQYF.

This clonotype was seen only a few times. V gene TRBV3-1 combines with J gene TRBJ1-5; D is unclear. The CDR3 has 15 amino acids. V lost 2 bases to trimming and J lost 4 bases, with 12 bases between them. Per the germline V gene, CDR1 is LGHDT and CDR2 is YNNKEL (reference sequence). This CDR3 reads CASSQFASPNQPQHF. DNA of the CDR3: TGTGCCAGCAGCCAATTTGCCAGTCCTAATCAGCCCCAGCATTTT.

At least ten counts were recorded for this clonotype. The chain recombines TRBV7-6 with TRBJ2-5, with 10 bases aligning to TRBD2. The CDR3 totals 16 residues. V lost 2 bases to trimming and J lost 6 bases; unmatched junction nucleotides: 9. The germline V gene has CDR1 SGHVS and CDR2 FNYEAQ. For the CDR3, the DNA is TGTGCCAGCAGCTTAAGGTTGTCTAGCGGGGGAAAGACCCAGTACTTC. Translating it yields CASSLRLSSGGKTQYF.

This clonotype has at least ten counts. The rearrangement links TRBV2 to TRBJ2-7, with D maybe TRBD2 (5 bases). Per the germline V gene, CDR1 is SNHLY and CDR2 is FYNNEI. The length of the CDR3 is 12 residues. The V end lost 6 bases, the J end lost 9 bases, and 15 bases lay between the germline ends. CDR3 region: CASRGDILGQYF. The CDR3 DNA reads TGTGCCAGCAGGGGAGACATCTTGGGGCAGTACTTC.

The table lists this clonotype with many counts. The chain couples TRBV18 to TRBJ2-7; D is ambiguous. CDR3 length: 14 amino acids. The germline CDR1 and CDR2 sequences are KGHSH and LQKENI. V was trimmed by 10 bases and J by 2 bases, leaving 18 bases between them. CDR3 loop: CANPTHYFAYEQYF. CDR3 nucleotides: TGTGCCAACCCAACCCACTATTTTGCCTACGAGCAGTACTTC.

This clonotype was seen many times. This chain links TRBV20-1 with TRBJ2-7; maybe TRBD1 (6 bases). This CDR3 comprises 15 residues. Germline V gives CDR1 DFQATT, CDR2 SNEGSKA (reference sequence). The V and J ends lost 3 bases and 3 bases respectively, with 18 bases between them. CDR3 DNA: TGCAGTGCTAGGGGGGCGGGCAGTCCCCTCTACGAGCAGTACTTC. It codes for CSARGAGSPLYEQYF.

This clonotype was detected many times. The J gene is TRBJ2-1, the V gene TRBV7-9; 7 nucleotides align to TRBD2. CDR1 is SEHNR and CDR2 is FQNEAQ in the germline V gene (reference sequence). This CDR3 region has 14 residues. The V segment lost 9 bases and the J segment 10 bases; nucleotides outside the gene matches: 15. CDR3 nucleotide sequence: TGTGCCAGTTCTAGCGGAGCCGCCTCGGGGGAGCAGTTCTTC. This codes for CASSSGAASGEQFF.

The table lists this clonotype with a few counts. The rearrangement joins TRBV6-1 to TRBJ1-4; D is unclear. In germline, CDR1 is MNHNS, CDR2 SASEGT. CDR3 length: 11 residues. V shed 6 bases and J shed 8 bases, with 7 bases lying between them. DNA for the CDR3: TGTGCCAGCAGGGAAAACGAAAAACTGTTTTTT. Residues: CASRENEKLFF.

This clonotype was recorded many times. The J gene is TRBJ1-1, the V gene TRBV29-1; tentative D call: TRBD1 (5 bases). This CDR3 is 14 amino acids long. The germline V and J ends were trimmed by 8 bases and 0 bases, with 16 bases remaining between them. Germline assignment: CDR1 SQVTM and CDR2 ANQGSEA. Here the CDR3 reads CSLQRGRLNTEAFF. CDR3 sequence (DNA): TGCAGCCTCCAGAGGGGACGGCTGAACACTGAAGCTTTCTTT.

This clonotype appeared a few times. The chain couples TRBV6-2 or TRBV6-3 to TRBJ2-1; TRBD1 matches at 8 bases. The germline gives CDR1 MNHEY, CDR2 SVGEGT. Trimming at V came to 0 bases and at J to 2 bases, leaving 3 bases not matched to a gene. The CDR3 spans 16 residues. The CDR3 nucleotides are TGTGCCAGCAGTTACTCACAGGGGGTGACCTACAATGAGCAGTTCTTC. It encodes CASSYSQGVTYNEQFF.

This clonotype was recorded at least ten times. The rearrangement joins TRBV5-6 to TRBJ1-4, with 9 positions matching TRBD1. The CDR3 has 14 residues. V lost 3 bases to trimming and J lost 8 bases; unmatched junction nucleotides: 5. The germline CDR1 and CDR2 sequences are SGHDT and YYEEEE. Written as DNA, the CDR3 is TGTGCCAGCAGCTACGGGACAGGGTCCGAAAAACTGTTTTTT. Protein product: CASSYGTGSEKLFF. Combining the CDR3 with reference TRBV5-6 and TRBJ1-4 gives the whole variable domain DAGVTQSPTHLIKTRGQQVTLRCSPKSGHDTVSWYQQALGQGPQFIFQYYEEEERQRGNFPDRFSGHQFPNYSSELNVNALLLGDSALYLCASSYGTGSEKLFFGSGTQLSVL.

This clonotype was observed at least ten times. The chain links TRBV12-5 to TRBJ1-5; 7 bases line up with TRBD1. V lost 6 bases and J lost 7; bases outside the gene matches: 9. CDR3 length equals 14 residues. CDR1 is LGHNT and CDR2 is FRNRAP in the germline V gene. CDR3 sequence reads: CASGRDRADQPQHF. CDR3 DNA sequence: TGTGCTAGTGGCCGTGACAGGGCAGACCAGCCCCAGCATTTT.

The chain recombines TRBV29-1 with TRBJ1-2, with D unresolved. Trimming cost V 2 bases and J 4 bases, with 8 bases left between them. The germline V gene encodes CDR1 SQVTM and CDR2 ANQGSEA. CDR3 length: 12 residues. CDR3 in DNA: TGCAGCGTTGAACGTTCAGCCTATGGCTACACCTTC. Its translation: CSVERSAYGYTF.

This clonotype was counted ten times or more. The chain recombines TRBV29-1 with TRBJ1-4; D unclear. The CDR3 sequence is 13 residues long. Germline-derived CDR1 and CDR2 are SQVTM and ANQGSEA. V was shortened by 0 bases and J by 5 bases, with 7 bases between the two germline ends. CDR3 sequence: CSVEDTPNEKLFF. The CDR3 nucleotides read TGCAGCGTTGAAGACACCCCAAATGAAAAACTGTTTTTT.

This clonotype was recorded many times. The chain uses TRBV7-9 and TRBJ2-3; a weak D match, TRBD1 (7 bases). The CDR3 spans 15 residues. The germline gives CDR1 SEHNR, CDR2 FQNEAQ (reference sequence). V dropped 2 bases and J dropped 2 bases, with 11 bases sitting between them. The CDR3 reads CASSLSRGATDTQYF. The CDR3 coding sequence is TGTGCCAGCAGCTTATCCAGGGGGGCCACAGATACGCAGTATTTT.

This clonotype has at least ten counts. The gene calls are TRBV12-5 and TRBJ1-3, with 8 bases lining up with TRBD1. The germline CDR1 and CDR2 sequences are LGHNT and FRNRAP. CDR3 length: 16 residues. Trimming took 2 bases from V and 4 from J; bases not matched to a gene: 7. The CDR3 reads CASGLTRTGIGNTIYF. The CDR3 bases are TGTGCTAGTGGTTTGACCCGGACAGGGATAGGAAACACCATATATTTT.

In this sample, this clonotype turned up many times. The CDR3 is CASRQDRNTEAFF. CDR3 coding DNA: TGTGCCAGCAGACAAGACAGGAACACTGAAGCTTTCTTT. This chain connects TRBV28 to TRBJ1-1, with D perhaps TRBD1 (5 bases). CDR3 length: 13 amino acids. The V end lost 6 bases, the J end lost 1 base, and 9 bases lay between the germline ends. Germline V CDR1 and CDR2: MDHEN, SYDVKM.

This clonotype came up a few times. The rearrangement joins TRBV12-3 or TRBV12-4 to TRBJ2-7; the match to TRBD2 covers 7 bases. The CDR3 has 12 residues. V gave up 5 bases and J gave up 5 bases; unmatched junction bases: 3. The CDR3 here is CASSETSHEQYF. In nucleotides, the CDR3 is TGTGCCAGCAGTGAGACTAGCCACGAGCAGTACTTC.

This chain joins TRBV5-5 and TRBJ1-5; TRBD1 matches at 7 bases. The CDR3 length is 14 residues. Germline V gene lookup returns CDR1 SGHKS and CDR2 YYEKEE (reference sequence). The junction had 6 bases not matched to a gene; V was cut back by 3 bases and J by 6 bases. As DNA, the CDR3 is TGTGCCAGCAGCTCGAAGGACAGGACTCAGCCCCAGCATTTT. Protein sequence: CASSSKDRTQPQHF. Looking up the rest from reference TRBV5-5 and TRBJ1-5 gives the full variable domain: DAGVTQSPTHLIKTRGQQVTLRCSPISGHKSVSWYQQVLGQGPQFIFQYYEKEERGRGNFPDRFSARQFPNYSSELNVNALLLGDSALYLCASSSKDRTQPQHFGDGTRLSIL.

The sample holds many counts of this clonotype. The chain recombines TRBV4-1 with TRBJ2-3; D is possibly TRBD2 (6 bases). This CDR3 has 13 residues. V lost 8 bases and J 5 bases, leaving 14 bases between the germline ends. CDR1 and CDR2 from the germline V gene are MGHRA and YSYEKL. The CDR3 region is CASRDSWGDTQYF. In DNA, the CDR3 is TGCGCCAGCCGGGACTCTTGGGGAGATACGCAGTATTTT.

In its sample, this clonotype was seen many times. CDR3 sequence reads: CASSLAGVQETQYF. DNA of the CDR3: TGTGCCAGCAGTCTAGCGGGGGTCCAAGAGACCCAGTACTTC. This chain joins TRBV2 and TRBJ2-5; 10 bases match TRBD2. Trimming took 5 bases from V and 1 from J; bases not matched to a gene: 1. The CDR3 length is 14 residues. Germline lookup yields CDR1 SNHLY and CDR2 FYNNEI.

In this sample, this clonotype turned up many times. This rearrangement joins TRBV12-3 or TRBV12-4 to TRBJ2-7, with unresolved D. The germline V and J ends were trimmed by 6 bases and 3 bases, with 12 bases remaining between them. The CDR3 extends over 13 amino acids. CDR3 sequence reads: CASRPPGFYEQYF. As DNA, the CDR3 is TGTGCCAGCAGACCCCCAGGATTCTACGAGCAGTACTTC.

The sample holds many counts of this clonotype. The gene calls are TRBV27 and TRBJ1-6; the match to TRBD1 covers 7 bases. V was clipped by 6 bases and J by 5 bases; unmatched bases: 1. The CDR3 length is 13 residues. Per the germline V gene, CDR1 is MNHEY and CDR2 is SMNVEV (reference sequence). The CDR3 DNA reads as TGTGCCAGCAGACAGGGGAATAATTCACCCCTCCACTTT. Translating gives CASRQGNNSPLHF.

This clonotype appeared many times. This chain joins TRBV10-3 and TRBJ2-7, with a weak D call TRBD2 (6 bases). V was clipped by 8 bases and J by 4 bases, with 12 bases between them. Germline assignment: CDR1 ENHRY and CDR2 SYGVKD. This CDR3 contains 12 residues. The CDR3 region has the DNA TGTGCCATCTCCGGGGGTGCGTACGAGCAGTACTTC. The encoded protein is CAISGGAYEQYF.

There are a few counts of this clonotype. The CDR3 DNA follows: TGCAGCGTTGCATCCTTGAACACTGAAGCTTTCTTT. Protein product: CSVASLNTEAFF. The chain uses TRBV29-1 and TRBJ1-1; D remains ambiguous. V was cut by 4 bases and J by 0 bases, with 6 bases left in between. The CDR3 runs to 12 residues. Germline V lookup: CDR1 SQVTM, CDR2 ANQGSEA.

This clonotype was seen many times. The chain couples TRBV6-1 to TRBJ2-3; 8 nucleotides match TRBD1. The CDR3 sequence is 16 residues long. CDR1 is MNHNS and CDR2 is SASEGT in the germline V gene. J lost 1 base, V lost 6 bases, and 9 bases had no gene match. The CDR3 loop reads CASRFKGQGGTDTQYF. CDR3 bases: TGTGCCAGCAGATTCAAAGGACAGGGAGGCACAGATACGCAGTATTTT.